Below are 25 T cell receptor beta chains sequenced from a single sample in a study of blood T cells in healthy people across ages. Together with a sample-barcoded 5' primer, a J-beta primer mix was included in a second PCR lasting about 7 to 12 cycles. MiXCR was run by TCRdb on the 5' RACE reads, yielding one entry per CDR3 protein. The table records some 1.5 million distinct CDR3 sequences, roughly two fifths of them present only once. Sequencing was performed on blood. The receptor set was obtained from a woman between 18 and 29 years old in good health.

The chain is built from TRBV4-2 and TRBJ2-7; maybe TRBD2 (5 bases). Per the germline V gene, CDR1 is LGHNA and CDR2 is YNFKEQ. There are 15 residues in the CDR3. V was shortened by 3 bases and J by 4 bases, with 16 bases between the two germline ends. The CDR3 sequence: CASSHPGTLEYEQYF. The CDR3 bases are TGTGCCAGCAGCCACCCGGGAACGCTGGAATACGAGCAGTACTTC.

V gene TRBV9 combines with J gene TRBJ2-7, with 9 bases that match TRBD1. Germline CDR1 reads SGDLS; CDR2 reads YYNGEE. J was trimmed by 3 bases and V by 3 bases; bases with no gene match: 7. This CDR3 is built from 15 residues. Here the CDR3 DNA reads TGTGCCAGCAGCGAGGCCGGGACAGGGAACTACGAGCAGTACTTC. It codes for CASSEAGTGNYEQYF. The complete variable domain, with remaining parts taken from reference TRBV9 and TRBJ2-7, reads DSGVTQTPKHLITATGQRVTLRCSPRSGDLSVYWYQQSLDQGLQFLIQYYNGEERAKGNILERFSAQQFPDLHSELNLSSLELGDSALYFCASSEAGTGNYEQYFGPGTRLTVT.

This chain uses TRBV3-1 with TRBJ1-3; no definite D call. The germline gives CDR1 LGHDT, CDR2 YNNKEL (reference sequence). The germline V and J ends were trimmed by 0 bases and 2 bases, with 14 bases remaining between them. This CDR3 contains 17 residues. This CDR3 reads CASSQEALPTPGNTIYF. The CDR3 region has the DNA TGTGCCAGCAGCCAAGAGGCGCTCCCTACGCCTGGAAACACCATATATTTT.

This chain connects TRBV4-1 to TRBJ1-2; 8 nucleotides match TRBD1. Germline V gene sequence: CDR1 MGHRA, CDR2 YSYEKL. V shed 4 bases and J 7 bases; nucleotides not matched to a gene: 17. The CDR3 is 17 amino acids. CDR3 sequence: CASSLADTRRTGFGYTF. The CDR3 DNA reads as TGCGCCAGCAGCCTAGCCGATACTCGAAGGACAGGGTTTGGCTACACCTTC.

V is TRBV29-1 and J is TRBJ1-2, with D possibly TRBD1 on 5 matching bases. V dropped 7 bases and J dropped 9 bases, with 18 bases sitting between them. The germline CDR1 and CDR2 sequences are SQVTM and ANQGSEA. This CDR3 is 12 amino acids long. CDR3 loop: CSGVRGDYRYTF. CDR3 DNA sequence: TGCAGCGGGGTACGGGGGGATTATCGCTACACCTTC.

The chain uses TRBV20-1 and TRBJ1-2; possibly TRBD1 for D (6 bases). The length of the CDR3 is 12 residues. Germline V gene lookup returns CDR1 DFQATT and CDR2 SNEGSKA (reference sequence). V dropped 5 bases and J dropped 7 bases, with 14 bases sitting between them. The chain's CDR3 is CSASLGASGYTF. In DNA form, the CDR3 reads TGCAGTGCTTCTCTGGGGGCGAGTGGCTACACCTTC.

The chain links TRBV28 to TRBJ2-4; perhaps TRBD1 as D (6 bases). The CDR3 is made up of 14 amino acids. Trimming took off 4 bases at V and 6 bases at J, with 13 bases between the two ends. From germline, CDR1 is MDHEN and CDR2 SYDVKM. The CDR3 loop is CASSSGQGGNIQYF. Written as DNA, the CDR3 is TGTGCCAGCAGTTCGGGACAAGGAGGAAACATTCAGTACTTC.

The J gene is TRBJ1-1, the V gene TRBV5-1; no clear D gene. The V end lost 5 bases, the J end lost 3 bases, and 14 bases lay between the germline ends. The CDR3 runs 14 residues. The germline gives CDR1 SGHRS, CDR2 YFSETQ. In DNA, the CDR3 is TGCGCCAGCAGGACCTCCCAAGCGGACACTGAAGCTTTCTTT. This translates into CASRTSQADTEAFF.

CDR3 residues: CAIQGLNYGYTF. In DNA, the CDR3 is TGTGCCATACAGGGGTTAAACTATGGCTACACCTTC. This chain uses TRBV24-1 with TRBJ1-2; 7 bases agree with TRBD1. CDR1 is KGHDR and CDR2 is SFDVKD in the germline V gene. After removal of 11 bases from V and 2 bases from J, the junction contained 4 bases not matched to a gene. This CDR3 spans 12 amino acids.

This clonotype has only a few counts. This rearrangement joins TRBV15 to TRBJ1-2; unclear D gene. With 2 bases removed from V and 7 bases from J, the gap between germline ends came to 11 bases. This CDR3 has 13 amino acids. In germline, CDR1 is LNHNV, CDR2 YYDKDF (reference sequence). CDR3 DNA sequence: TGTGCCACCAGCAGACGGCCAGGTGCTGGCTACACCTTC. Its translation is CATSRRPGAGYTF.

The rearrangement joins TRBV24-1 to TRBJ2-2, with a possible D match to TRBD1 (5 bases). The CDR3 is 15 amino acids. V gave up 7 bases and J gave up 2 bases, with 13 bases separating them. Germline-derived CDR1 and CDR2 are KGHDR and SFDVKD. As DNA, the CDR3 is TGTGCCACCAGCTCCGTGACAGCTAACACCGGGGAGCTGTTTTTT. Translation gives CATSSVTANTGELFF.

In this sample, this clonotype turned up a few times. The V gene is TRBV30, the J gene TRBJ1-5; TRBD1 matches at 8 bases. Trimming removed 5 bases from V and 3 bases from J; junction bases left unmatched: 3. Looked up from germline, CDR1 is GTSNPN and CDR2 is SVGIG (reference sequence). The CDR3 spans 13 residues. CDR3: CAWGQGLNQPQHF. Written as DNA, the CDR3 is TGTGCCTGGGGACAGGGACTCAATCAGCCCCAGCATTTT. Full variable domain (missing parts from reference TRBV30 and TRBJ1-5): SQTIHQWPATLVQPVGSPLSLECTVEGTSNPNLYWYRQAAGRGLQLLFYSVGIGQISSEVPQNLSASRPQDRQFILSSKKLLLSDSGFYLCAWGQGLNQPQHFGDGTRLSIL.

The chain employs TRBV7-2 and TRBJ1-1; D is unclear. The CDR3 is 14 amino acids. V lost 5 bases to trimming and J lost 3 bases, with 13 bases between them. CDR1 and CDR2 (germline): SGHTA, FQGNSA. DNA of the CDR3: TGTGCCAGCAGCCTAAGATCCCGATACACTGAAGCTTTCTTT. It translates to CASSLRSRYTEAFF. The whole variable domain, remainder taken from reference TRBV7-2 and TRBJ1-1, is GAGVSQSPSNKVTEKGKDVELRCDPISGHTALYWYRQSLGQGLEFLIYFQGNSAPDKSGLPSDRFSAERTGGSVSTLTIQRTQQEDSAVYLCASSLRSRYTEAFFGQGTRLTVV.

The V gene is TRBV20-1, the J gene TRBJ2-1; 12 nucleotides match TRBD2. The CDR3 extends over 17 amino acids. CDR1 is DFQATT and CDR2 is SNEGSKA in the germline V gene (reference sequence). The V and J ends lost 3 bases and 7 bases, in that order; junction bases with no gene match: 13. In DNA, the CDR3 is TGCAGTGCTAGTGGTCTAGCGGGAGGGCCGGGAGGGAATGAGCAGTTCTTC. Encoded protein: CSASGLAGGPGGNEQFF.

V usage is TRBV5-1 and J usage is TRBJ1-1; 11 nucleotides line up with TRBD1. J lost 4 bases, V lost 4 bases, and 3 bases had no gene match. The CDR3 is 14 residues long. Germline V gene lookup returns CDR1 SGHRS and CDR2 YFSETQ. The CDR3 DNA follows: TGCGCCAGCAGCGCGGGACAGGGGGTCACTGAAGCTTTCTTT. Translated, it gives CASSAGQGVTEAFF.

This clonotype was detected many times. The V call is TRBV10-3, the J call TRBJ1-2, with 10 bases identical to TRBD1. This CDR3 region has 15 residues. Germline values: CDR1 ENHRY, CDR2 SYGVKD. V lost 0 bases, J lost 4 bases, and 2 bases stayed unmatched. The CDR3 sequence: CAISESTGGSYGYTF. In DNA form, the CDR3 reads TGTGCCATCAGTGAGTCGACAGGGGGCAGCTATGGCTACACCTTC.

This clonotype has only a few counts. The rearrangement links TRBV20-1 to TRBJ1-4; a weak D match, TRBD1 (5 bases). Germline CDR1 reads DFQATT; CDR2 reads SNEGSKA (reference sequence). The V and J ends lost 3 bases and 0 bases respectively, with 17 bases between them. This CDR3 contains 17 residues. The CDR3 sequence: CSARGQGGLATNEKLFF. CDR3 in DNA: TGCAGTGCTAGGGGGCAGGGTGGACTTGCAACTAATGAAAAACTGTTTTTT.

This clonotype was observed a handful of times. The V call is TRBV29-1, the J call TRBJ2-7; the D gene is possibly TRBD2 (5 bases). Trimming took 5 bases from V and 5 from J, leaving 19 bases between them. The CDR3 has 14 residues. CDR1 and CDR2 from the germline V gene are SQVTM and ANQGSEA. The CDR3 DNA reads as TGCAGCGTTACGAGGGCGCAAATCTCTAACGAGCAGTACTTC. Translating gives CSVTRAQISNEQYF.

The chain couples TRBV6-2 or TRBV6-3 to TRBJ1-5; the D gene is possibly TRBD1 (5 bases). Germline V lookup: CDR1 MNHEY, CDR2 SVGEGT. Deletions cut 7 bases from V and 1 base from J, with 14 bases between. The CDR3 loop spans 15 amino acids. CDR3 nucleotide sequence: TGTGCCAGCAAAGACAGTCAGATGAGCAATCAGCCCCAGCATTTT. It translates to CASKDSQMSNQPQHF.

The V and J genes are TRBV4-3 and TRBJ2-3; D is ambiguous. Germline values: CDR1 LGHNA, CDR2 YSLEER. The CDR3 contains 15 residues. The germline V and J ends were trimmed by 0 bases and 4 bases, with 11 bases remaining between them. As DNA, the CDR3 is TGCGCCAGCAGCCAAGATCAGTGGGAATCAGATACGCAGTATTTT. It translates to CASSQDQWESDTQYF.

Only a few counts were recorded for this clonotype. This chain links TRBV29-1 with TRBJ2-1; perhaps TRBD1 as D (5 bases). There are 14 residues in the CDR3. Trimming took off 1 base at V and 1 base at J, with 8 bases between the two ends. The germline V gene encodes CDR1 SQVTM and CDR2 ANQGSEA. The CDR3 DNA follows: TGCAGCGTTGAAGTCAGGACATCCTACAATGAGCAGTTCTTC. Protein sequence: CSVEVRTSYNEQFF.

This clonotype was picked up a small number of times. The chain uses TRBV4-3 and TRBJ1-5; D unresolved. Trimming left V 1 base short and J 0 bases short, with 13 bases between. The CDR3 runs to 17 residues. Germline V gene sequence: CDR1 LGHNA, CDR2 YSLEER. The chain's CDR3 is CASSQVSVGYSNQPQHF. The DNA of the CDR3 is TGCGCCAGCAGCCAAGTCAGCGTCGGGTATAGCAATCAGCCCCAGCATTTT.

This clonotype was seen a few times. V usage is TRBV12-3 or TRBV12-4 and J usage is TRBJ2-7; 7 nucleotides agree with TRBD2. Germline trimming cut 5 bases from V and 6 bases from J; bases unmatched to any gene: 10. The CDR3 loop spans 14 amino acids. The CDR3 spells CASSPRDWGGEQYF. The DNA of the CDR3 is TGTGCCAGCAGTCCTCGGGATTGGGGGGGCGAGCAGTACTTC.

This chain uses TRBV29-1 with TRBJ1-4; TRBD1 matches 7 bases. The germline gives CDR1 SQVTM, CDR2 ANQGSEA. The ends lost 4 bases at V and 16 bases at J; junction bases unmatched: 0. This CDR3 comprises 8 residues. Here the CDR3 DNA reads TGCAGCGTTGGACAGGGGTTTTTT. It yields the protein CSVGQGFF.

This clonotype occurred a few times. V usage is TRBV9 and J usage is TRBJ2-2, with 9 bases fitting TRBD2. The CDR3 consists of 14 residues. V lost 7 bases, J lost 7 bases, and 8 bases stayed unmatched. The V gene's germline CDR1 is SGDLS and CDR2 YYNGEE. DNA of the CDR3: TGTGCCAGCGAGGGGCTAGCGGGGATCGGGGAGCTGTTTTTT. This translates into CASEGLAGIGELFF.